This TCR beta chain came from a study of shared clonotypes between healthy human individuals. Only in-frame clones appear in the TCRdb table, and some are missing; sequencing was by immunoSEQ multiplex PCR. The sample has about 2.2 million clones, about 93% seen once. General study results and limits: Generally, estimated richness proved larger in naive subsets than it did in memory subsets.

Points on this clone: Its cognate antigen is unknown.

The naive CD8 population came from CD45RO-negative cells selected for CCR7, without terminally differentiated effector memory CD45RA+ cells. Looked up from germline, CDR1 is LGHNA and CDR2 is YSLEER. This CDR3 contains 16 residues. V was pared by 1 base and J by 3 bases, with 5 bases of the junction left unmatched. The material sequenced was naive CD8+ T cells from PBMCs. The rearrangement joins TRBV4-3 to TRBJ2-4, with 8 nucleotides matching TRBD1. This clonotype was sampled from a man aged 18 to 29 in good health. Some clones in this sample may be carry-over from other donors' samples. CDR3 coding DNA: TGCGCCAGCAGCCAAGTGACAGGGGTAGGCAAAAACATTCAGTACTTC. It translates to CASSQVTGVGKNIQYF.